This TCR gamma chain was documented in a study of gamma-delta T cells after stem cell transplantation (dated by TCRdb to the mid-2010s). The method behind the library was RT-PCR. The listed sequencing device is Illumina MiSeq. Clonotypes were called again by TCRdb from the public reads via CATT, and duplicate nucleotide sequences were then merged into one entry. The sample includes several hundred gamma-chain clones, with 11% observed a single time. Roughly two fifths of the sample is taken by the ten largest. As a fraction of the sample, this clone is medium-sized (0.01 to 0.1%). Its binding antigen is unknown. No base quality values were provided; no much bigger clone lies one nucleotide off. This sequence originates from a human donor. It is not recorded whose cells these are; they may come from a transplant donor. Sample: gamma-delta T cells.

The CDR3: CALWTDELGKKIKVF. In nucleotide form, the sequence is TGTGCCTTGTGGACAGATGAGTTGGGCAAAAAAATCAAGGTATTT. The chain links TRGV9 with TRGJP. The junction shows trimming of 6 bases on V and 7 bases on J, and the gene matches do not reach 6 bases of it. The CDR3 holds 15 amino acids from the cysteine to the phenylalanine. The read is trimmed to its CDR3 DNA, 45 bases read in frame from base 1. CDR1 and CDR2 (GITISATS, ISYDGTV) derive from the germline V gene (reference sequence).